These 21 T cell receptor beta chains originate from one sample sequenced in a study of blood T cell repertoires in COVID-19. TCRdb's copy holds only in-frame clones and misses some; the assay was immunoSEQ multiplex PCR. The table includes about 230,000 clones, 88% detected once. Sequenced input: PBMCs or T cells enriched from blood (not recorded which). These receptors all stem from a woman aged 40 to 50 with acute COVID-19.

J is TRBJ2-6 and V is TRBV19; the D gene is possibly TRBD2 (5 bases). With 6 bases removed from V and 4 bases from J, the gap between germline ends came to 13 bases. Germline loops: CDR1 LNHDA, CDR2 SQIVND (reference sequence). CDR3 length: 15 amino acids. The CDR3 DNA sequence: TGTGCCAGTAGCCGGGGTCTGTGGGGGGCCAACGTCCTGACTTTC. Translated: CASSRGLWGANVLTF.

The V call is TRBV3-1 (or the pseudogene TRBV3-2), the J call TRBJ2-5; 7 positions match TRBD2. The V gene's germline CDR1 is LGHDT and CDR2 YNNKEL (reference sequence). The CDR3 has 14 amino acids. J gave up 5 bases and V 8 bases, and 11 bases lay outside the gene matches. This CDR3 reads CASGRTSLKETQYF. The DNA for the CDR3 is TGTGCCAGCGGCCGGACTAGTCTTAAGGAGACCCAGTACTTC.

The chain uses TRBV9 and TRBJ2-5, with 8 bases identical to TRBD2. CDR3 length: 15 residues. Germline V CDR1 and CDR2: SGDLS, YYNGEE. J gave up 4 bases and V 6 bases, and 11 bases lay outside the gene matches. The CDR3 loop reads CASTSGGQLGETQYF. The CDR3 DNA reads as TGTGCCAGCACCTCGGGGGGGCAGTTGGGAGAGACCCAGTACTTC. Together with reference TRBV9 and TRBJ2-5, the CDR3 gives the full variable domain: DSGVTQTPKHLITATGQRVTLRCSPRSGDLSVYWYQQSLDQGLQFLIQYYNGEERAKGNILERFSAQQFPDLHSELNLSSLELGDSALYFCASTSGGQLGETQYFGPGTRLLVL.

Comment on this clone: A much larger clone lies a single base off, so this may be a read error. The chain couples TRBV7-2 to TRBJ1-1, with unresolved D. This CDR3 is 13 amino acids long. Looked up from germline, CDR1 is SGHTA and CDR2 is FQGNSA. Trimming shortened V by 3 bases and J by 0 bases, and 5 bases separated the two germline ends. The CDR3 sequence: CASSFTVNTEAFF. The CDR3 DNA sequence: TGTGCCAGCAGCTTCACAGTGAACACTGAAGCTTTCTTT.

A single count supports this clone. The chain links TRBV10-3 to TRBJ2-2; the match to TRBD2 covers 8 bases. J was trimmed by 3 bases and V by 4 bases; bases with no gene match: 4. CDR3 length: 15 residues. Germline values: CDR1 ENHRY, CDR2 SYGVKD. The CDR3 reads CAISGNSGDTGELFF. The CDR3 DNA sequence: TGTGCCATCAGTGGAAATAGCGGGGACACCGGGGAGCTGTTTTTT.

The gene calls are TRBV5-1 and TRBJ1-1; D not resolved. Trimming removed 0 bases at V and 0 bases at J, with 9 bases between. This CDR3 has 15 amino acids. Germline V CDR1 and CDR2: SGHRS, YFSETQ. CDR3 bases: TGCGCCAGCAGCTTGGAACCCGGGGTGAACACTGAAGCTTTCTTT. It encodes CASSLEPGVNTEAFF. Looking up the rest from reference TRBV5-1 and TRBJ1-1 gives the full variable domain: KAGVTQTPRYLIKTRGQQVTLSCSPISGHRSVSWYQQTPGQGLQFLFEYFSETQRNKGNFPGRFSGRQFSNSRSEMNVSTLELGDSALYLCASSLEPGVNTEAFFGQGTRLTVV.

The rearrangement joins TRBV2 to TRBJ2-1; 14 bases align to TRBD2. This CDR3 region has 18 residues. Germline V gene sequence: CDR1 SNHLY, CDR2 FYNNEI. V gave up 6 bases and J gave up 10 bases; unmatched junction bases: 17. The CDR3 DNA reads TGTGCCAGCAGAACCGGGACTAGCGGGAGACTGGTGGGCCGGGAGCAGTTCTTC. It is translated as CASRTGTSGRLVGREQFF.

This rearrangement joins TRBV7-8 to TRBJ1-1; 7 positions agree with TRBD1. The germline CDR1 and CDR2 sequences are SGHVS and FQNEAQ. V lost 4 bases to trimming and J lost 7 bases; unmatched junction nucleotides: 6. The CDR3 runs 13 residues. The CDR3 DNA follows: TGTGCCAGCAGCTGGACAGGAAAATATGAAGCTTTCTTT. Amino acid sequence: CASSWTGKYEAFF.

V is TRBV6-4 and J is TRBJ2-3; perhaps TRBD2 as D (5 bases). The CDR3 has 15 residues. Germline CDR1 and CDR2: MRHNA and SNTAGT. The V gene lost 3 bases and the J gene lost 1 base, with 11 bases spanning the gap. CDR3 residues: CASSETSGRTDTQYF. In DNA form, the CDR3 reads TGTGCCAGCAGTGAAACGAGCGGCCGCACAGATACGCAGTATTTT.

The chain links TRBV29-1 to TRBJ1-1; tentatively, D is TRBD1 (5 bases). Trimming removed 0 bases at V and 7 bases at J, with 9 bases between. In germline, CDR1 is SQVTM, CDR2 ANQGSEA. This CDR3 spans 12 amino acids. In DNA, the CDR3 is TGCAGCGTTGAAGAGCAGGGACTTGAAGCTTTCTTT. It yields the protein CSVEEQGLEAFF.

This chain links TRBV27 with TRBJ1-1; 9 nucleotides agree with TRBD1. With V trimmed by 7 bases and J by 2 bases, 5 bases remained unmatched. The CDR3 has 14 residues. Germline V gene data show CDR1 as MNHEY and CDR2 as SMNVEV (reference sequence). DNA of the CDR3: TGTGCCAGCACTCCGGGACAGGGAAACACTGAAGCTTTCTTT. Amino acids: CASTPGQGNTEAFF.

The V gene is TRBV5-1, the J gene TRBJ2-1; D is unresolved. Germline V CDR1 and CDR2: SGHRS, YFSETQ. CDR3 length: 11 amino acids. V dropped 2 bases and J dropped 8 bases, with 5 bases sitting between them. Here the CDR3 reads CASSLEDEQFF. The DNA of the CDR3 is TGCGCCAGCAGCTTAGAGGATGAGCAGTTCTTC.

The CDR3 here is CASSSPDRGSPEAFF. In DNA form, the CDR3 reads TGTGCCAGCAGCTCCCCGGACAGGGGAAGCCCTGAAGCTTTCTTT. This chain joins TRBV7-2 and TRBJ1-1; TRBD1 aligns across 9 bases. Germline lookup yields CDR1 SGHTA and CDR2 FQGNSA. The CDR3 contains 15 residues. V lost 4 bases to trimming and J lost 6 bases; unmatched junction nucleotides: 9.

This rearrangement joins TRBV9 to TRBJ2-5; D is possibly TRBD1 (6 bases). The CDR3 is 15 residues long. Per the germline V gene, CDR1 is SGDLS and CDR2 is YYNGEE. The V end lost 4 bases, the J end lost 5 bases, and 18 bases lay between the germline ends. The CDR3 DNA reads TGTGCCAGCAGCCCGGCAGGGGTCCTGGGGGAGACCCAGTACTTC. It yields the protein CASSPAGVLGETQYF.

For this clone: A read error may produce the germline difference seen at one junction end. The chain couples TRBV7-7 to TRBJ2-5, with 8 bases identical to TRBD2. The germline V gene has CDR1 SSHAT and CDR2 FNYEAQ (reference sequence). This CDR3 spans 14 amino acids. CDR3 amino acids: CASSTSSGSQTQYF. CDR3 bases: TGTGCTAGCAGCACCTCGAGCGGGAGTCAGACCCAGTACTTC.

The CDR3 is CASSSRDRGVRSRGYTF. The CDR3, as DNA: TGTGCCAGCAGCTCCCGGGACAGGGGGGTTAGGAGTAGGGGCTACACCTTC. This rearrangement joins TRBV7-8 to TRBJ1-2; 11 positions agree with TRBD1. After removal of 4 bases from V and 8 bases from J, the junction contained 15 bases not matched to a gene. CDR1 SGHVS and CDR2 FQNEAQ come from the germline V gene. This CDR3 is 17 amino acids long.

This chain connects TRBV3-1 (or the pseudogene TRBV3-2) to TRBJ2-1; TRBD2 aligns across 13 bases. The germline gives CDR1 LGHDT, CDR2 YNNKEL (reference sequence). J was trimmed by 6 bases and V by 4 bases; bases with no gene match: 3. The CDR3 is made up of 15 amino acids. The CDR3 sequence: CASSPTSGRSNEQFF. The DNA for the CDR3 is TGTGCCAGCAGCCCGACTAGCGGGAGGTCCAATGAGCAGTTCTTC.

This clone has only one observation. The rearrangement joins TRBV5-4 to TRBJ2-5, with D unclear. V was pared by 2 bases and J by 1 base, with 6 bases between. This CDR3 has 13 amino acids. The germline V gene encodes CDR1 SGHNT and CDR2 YYREEE (reference sequence). As DNA, the CDR3 is TGTGCCAGCAGCTTTGGCCTCCAAGAGACCCAGTACTTC. This translates into CASSFGLQETQYF.

This chain uses TRBV3-1 (or the pseudogene TRBV3-2) with TRBJ2-5; 12 positions match TRBD2. Germline trimming cut 5 bases from V and 11 bases from J; bases unmatched to any gene: 9. This CDR3 spans 14 amino acids. CDR1 LGHDT and CDR2 YNNKEL come from the germline V gene (reference sequence). The CDR3 DNA is TGTGCCAGCAGCGCACTAGCGGGGGGAGGATCGCAGTACTTC. This sequence encodes CASSALAGGGSQYF.

The chain joins TRBV4-2 to TRBJ2-7; 7 bases are a match to TRBD1. In germline, CDR1 is LGHNA, CDR2 YNFKEQ. The CDR3 extends over 14 amino acids. V shed 1 base, J shed 3 bases, and the junction held 3 bases outside the gene matches. The DNA for the CDR3 is TGTGCCAGCAGCCAAGGGGGACAGAGCTACGAGCAGTACTTC. Translation: CASSQGGQSYEQYF.

The rearrangement joins TRBV19 to TRBJ2-3; no firm D call. The V end was cut by 3 bases, the J end by 5 bases, with 6 bases between. The CDR3 has 12 amino acids. Germline V gene sequence: CDR1 LNHDA, CDR2 SQIVND (reference sequence). The CDR3 sequence is CASSIQRDTQYF. The CDR3 nucleotides read TGTGCCAGTAGTATCCAGCGAGATACGCAGTATTTT.